These 24 T cell receptor beta chains share one sample of origin, sequenced in a study of OX40 agonist ivuxolimab in advanced cancers. The method was immunoSEQ multiplex PCR; TCRdb's version includes in-frame clones alone and lacks a portion of them. The sample holds roughly 48,000 clones; about 88% are singletons and the top ten take roughly 9.6%. The sample consisted of CD4+ or CD8+ T cells sorted from blood, taken in a trial of the OX40 agonist ivuxolimab. The receptors here all came from an adult with an advanced solid tumor such as melanoma, head and neck, liver or kidney cancer.

The genes are TRBV28 and TRBJ1-2; D gene uncertain. Germline V gives CDR1 MDHEN, CDR2 SYDVKM. Trimming left V 6 bases short and J 9 bases short, with 20 bases between. This CDR3 is built from 14 residues. This CDR3 is CASRSLGSLQSYTF. The CDR3 DNA follows: TGTGCCAGCAGATCCCTTGGCAGCCTGCAGAGCTACACCTTC.

The rearrangement joins TRBV2 to TRBJ2-5; TRBD1 matches 8 bases. After removal of 7 bases from V and 5 bases from J, the junction contained 6 bases not matched to a gene. Germline V lookup: CDR1 SNHLY, CDR2 FYNNEI. The CDR3 runs 13 residues. The CDR3 sequence: CASTERQGETQYF. CDR3 sequence (DNA): TGTGCCAGCACCGAGCGACAGGGGGAGACCCAGTACTTC. The whole variable domain, filled in from reference TRBV2 and TRBJ2-5, reads EPEVTQTPSHQVTQMGQEVILRCVPISNHLYFYWYRQILGQKVEFLVSFYNNEISEKSEIFDDQFSVERPDGSNFTLKIRSTKLEDSAMYFCASTERQGETQYFGPGTRLLVL.

The chain has TRBV18 and TRBJ2-5, with 9 bases matching TRBD1. The V gene end was trimmed by 1 base and the J gene end by 1 base; junction bases not matched to a gene: 4. The CDR3 is 16 amino acids. Germline CDR1 KGHSH, CDR2 LQKENI. The CDR3 loop is CASSPLDRGGQETQYF. The CDR3 DNA follows: TGTGCCAGCTCACCACTAGACAGGGGGGGCCAAGAGACCCAGTACTTC.

This sequence joins TRBV6-4 and TRBJ2-3, with D maybe TRBD2 (5 bases). Trimming pared 4 bases from V and 2 bases from J, leaving 10 bases between. The CDR3 covers 14 residues. Germline assignment: CDR1 MRHNA and CDR2 SNTAGT. The CDR3 loop is CASSGGFSTDTQYF. The CDR3 DNA reads TGTGCCAGCAGTGGAGGGTTCTCCACAGATACGCAGTATTTT.

The J gene is TRBJ1-5, the V gene TRBV28; D is ambiguous. V lost 1 base and J 5 bases, leaving 12 bases between the germline ends. Per the germline V gene, CDR1 is MDHEN and CDR2 is SYDVKM. The CDR3 extends over 15 amino acids. In DNA form, the CDR3 reads TGTGCCAGCAGTTTATCAGTAGGTGACCATCAGCCCCAGCATTTT. Translation: CASSLSVGDHQPQHF.

The chain uses TRBV5-1 and TRBJ1-2; no firm D call. Germline loops: CDR1 SGHRS, CDR2 YFSETQ. This CDR3 has 13 residues. V lost 6 bases and J 4 bases, leaving 13 bases between the germline ends. The DNA for the CDR3 is TGCGCCAGCAACCAGGAATCGGGCTATGGCTACACCTTC. This gives the protein CASNQESGYGYTF.

The chain is built from TRBV4-2 and TRBJ2-2; D gene unclear. V lost 4 bases and J 2 bases, leaving 11 bases between the germline ends. CDR3 size: 15 residues. Germline V gene sequence: CDR1 LGHNA, CDR2 YNFKEQ. CDR3 amino acids: CASSPGSPNTGELFF. In nucleotides, the CDR3 is TGTGCCAGCAGCCCAGGTTCGCCCAACACCGGGGAGCTGTTTTTT.

J is TRBJ2-2 and V is TRBV12-1; the table's D gene call, TRBD1, was not cross checked with the DNA. TRBV12-1 is a pseudogene locus. The CDR3 loop spans 15 amino acids. CDR3 sequence reads: CASSSLAGEIGELFF. The DNA for the CDR3 is TGTGCCAGCAGCTCCTTGGCAGGGGAAATCGGGGAGCTGTTTTTT.

The chain joins TRBV9 to TRBJ2-1, with 9 bases identical to TRBD1. J gave up 3 bases and V 5 bases, and 6 bases lay outside the gene matches. Germline-derived CDR1 and CDR2 are SGDLS and YYNGEE. This CDR3 comprises 15 residues. The CDR3 coding sequence is TGTGCCAGCAGGGCCACGGGACAGGGCTACAATGAGCAGTTCTTC. Its protein product is CASRATGQGYNEQFF.

This clone has a handful of counts. The V gene is TRBV2, the J gene TRBJ1-2; no definite D call. CDR1 and CDR2 (germline): SNHLY, FYNNEI. V was clipped by 2 bases and J by 6 bases, with 4 bases between them. The CDR3 contains 11 residues. DNA of the CDR3: TGTGCCAGCAGTGAAATAAATGGCTACACCTTC. This codes for CASSEINGYTF.

The J gene is TRBJ1-1, the V gene TRBV7-8, with a weak D call TRBD1 (5 bases). Trimming removed 5 bases from V and 8 bases from J, with 21 bases in between. CDR1 is SGHVS, CDR2 FQNEAQ, per germline. The CDR3 loop spans 15 amino acids. This chain's CDR3 is CASSPPIGVGVEAFF. The CDR3, as DNA: TGTGCCAGCAGCCCTCCCATCGGGGTAGGGGTGGAAGCTTTCTTT.

V and J are TRBV5-4 and TRBJ2-5, with 14 positions matching TRBD2. This CDR3 comprises 20 residues. From germline, CDR1 is SGHNT and CDR2 YYREEE (reference sequence). Trimming removed 4 bases from V and 4 bases from J; junction bases left unmatched: 18. The DNA for the CDR3 is TGTGCCAGCAGCCGGGACAGGGGGGGACTAGCGGGAGAAGTTGGAGAGACCCAGTACTTC. It specifies CASSRDRGGLAGEVGETQYF.

This clone occurred once. The chain joins TRBV5-1 to TRBJ1-4, with 7 bases identical to TRBD1. CDR3 length: 15 residues. The germline gives CDR1 SGHRS, CDR2 YFSETQ. Losses at the gene ends were 5 bases for V and 1 base for J; bases not matched to a gene: 5. The CDR3: CASRPRGLTNEKLFF. CDR3 nucleotide sequence: TGCGCCAGCAGGCCGAGGGGGCTAACTAATGAAAAACTGTTTTTT.

In its sample, this clone was seen a few times. V usage is TRBV30 and J usage is TRBJ1-2; D is uncertain. Per germline, CDR1 GTSNPN and CDR2 SVGIG (reference sequence). Trimming cost V 3 bases and J 3 bases, with 5 bases left between them. This CDR3 spans 11 amino acids. CDR3 sequence reads: CAWRTYYGYTF. Here the CDR3 DNA reads TGTGCCTGGAGGACTTACTATGGCTACACCTTC.

This chain connects TRBV27 to TRBJ1-1; no reliable D call. This CDR3 spans 14 amino acids. Trimming removed 5 bases at V and 1 base at J, with 11 bases between. Germline V CDR1 and CDR2: MNHEY, SMNVEV (reference sequence). The CDR3 protein is CASSPTYQNTEAFF. The CDR3, as DNA: TGTGCCAGCAGTCCGACGTATCAGAACACTGAAGCTTTCTTT.

The chain carries TRBV5-1 and TRBJ2-3; 9 nucleotides line up with TRBD1. The CDR3 spans 12 residues. Germline values: CDR1 SGHRS, CDR2 YFSETQ. The J segment lost 13 bases and the V segment lost 4 bases, leaving 7 bases of the junction unmatched. CDR3 sequence: CASSRDRGDKYF. The DNA for the CDR3 is TGCGCCAGCAGCCGAGACAGGGGGGACAAGTATTTT.

The chain has TRBV28 and TRBJ2-2, with D unclear. V lost 6 bases to trimming and J lost 1 base, with 3 bases between them. The germline V gene has CDR1 MDHEN and CDR2 SYDVKM. The CDR3 runs 12 residues. CDR3 in DNA: TGTGCCAGCAGCTTGAACACCGGGGAGCTGTTTTTT. It specifies CASSLNTGELFF. Full variable domain (outside the CDR3, taken from reference TRBV28 and TRBJ2-2): DVKVTQSSRYLVKRTGEKVFLECVQDMDHENMFWYRQDPGLGLRLIYFSYDVKMKEKGDIPEGYSVSREKKERFSLILESASTNQTSMYLCASSLNTGELFFGEGSRLTVL.

This chain joins TRBV5-1 and TRBJ2-5; 8 nucleotides align to TRBD1. Near its end, the DNA agrees better with TRBJ2-7, so the J call may be wrong. CDR1 and CDR2 (germline): SGHRS, YFSETQ. The CDR3 covers 14 residues. The CDR3 bases are TGCGCCAGCAGCCGGGACAGGATGGTCTACGAGCAGTACTTC. Translating it yields CASSRDRMVYEQYF.

The CDR3 protein is CASSLTSYEQYF. The CDR3, as DNA: TGTGCCAGCAGCTTAACGTCCTACGAGCAGTACTTC. The V call is TRBV7-9, the J call TRBJ2-7; the D is unclear. Trimming shortened V by 2 bases and J by 1 base, and 3 bases separated the two germline ends. The CDR3 covers 12 residues. Per germline, CDR1 SEHNR and CDR2 FQNEAQ (reference sequence).

V gene TRBV6-5 combines with J gene TRBJ2-2; a weak D match, TRBD1 (5 bases). CDR3 size: 14 residues. The germline gives CDR1 MNHEY, CDR2 SVGAGI. V lost 8 bases to trimming and J lost 1 base, with 11 bases between them. The CDR3 loop reads CASGRTQNTGELFF. The CDR3 DNA follows: TGTGCCAGCGGACGGACACAGAACACCGGGGAGCTGTTTTTT.

This clone was seen a single time. This chain connects TRBV5-4 to TRBJ2-3; D not certain. This CDR3 comprises 16 residues. V lost 0 bases, J lost 0 bases, and 11 bases lay in between. Germline lookup yields CDR1 SGHNT and CDR2 YYREEE (reference sequence). The CDR3 nucleotides read TGTGCCAGCAGCTTGGCCCGGACCACTAGCACAGATACGCAGTATTTT. It specifies CASSLARTTSTDTQYF.

CDR3 loop: CASSPDETQYF. CDR3 coding DNA: TGCGCCAGCAGCCCGGACGAGACCCAGTACTTC. J is TRBJ2-5 and V is TRBV5-1, with D uncertain. V lost 4 bases, J lost 5 bases, and 6 bases lay in between. Germline V CDR1 and CDR2: SGHRS, YFSETQ. This CDR3 has 11 residues.

This chain uses TRBV7-3 with TRBJ2-3; D gene ambiguous. Trimming took 1 base from V and 0 from J, leaving 5 bases between them. Germline-derived CDR1 and CDR2 are SGHTA and FQGTGA. There are 14 residues in the CDR3. This chain's CDR3 is CASSLSQSTDTQYF. CDR3 bases: TGTGCCAGCAGCTTAAGTCAAAGCACAGATACGCAGTATTTT.

This chain links TRBV30 with TRBJ2-1; D remains ambiguous. CDR1 and CDR2 (germline): GTSNPN, SVGIG (reference sequence). V was cut by 3 bases and J by 3 bases, with 9 bases left in between. The CDR3 runs to 13 residues. The CDR3 loop is CAWRAASYNEQFF. CDR3 DNA sequence: TGTGCCTGGAGGGCTGCGAGCTACAATGAGCAGTTCTTC. Full variable domain (outside the CDR3, taken from reference TRBV30 and TRBJ2-1): SQTIHQWPATLVQPVGSPLSLECTVEGTSNPNLYWYRQAAGRGLQLLFYSVGIGQISSEVPQNLSASRPQDRQFILSSKKLLLSDSGFYLCAWRAASYNEQFFGPGTRLTVL.